The 24 T cell receptor beta chains below were found in one sample sequenced in a study of blood T cell repertoires in COVID-19. The data were produced by immunoSEQ multiplex PCR, yet TCRdb's version contains in-frame clones alone and is incomplete. This sample has 84,000 or so clones, with approximately 78% found just once. The sequencing input was peripheral blood. Receptors originate from a man aged 55 to 70 with COVID-19, enrolled during active disease.

This rearrangement joins TRBV12-5 to TRBJ2-7; tentative D call: TRBD1 (6 bases). Trimming shortened V by 6 bases and J by 2 bases, and 11 bases separated the two germline ends. This CDR3 has 13 amino acids. Germline-derived CDR1 and CDR2 are LGHNT and FRNRAP. CDR3 protein: CASGYGQTYEQYF. Here the CDR3 DNA reads TGTGCTAGTGGCTACGGACAGACCTACGAGCAGTACTTC. The entire variable domain, with the rest obtained from reference TRBV12-5 and TRBJ2-7, is as follows: DARVTQTPRHKVTEMGQEVTMRCQPILGHNTVFWYRQTMMQGLELLAYFRNRAPLDDSGMPKDRFSAEMPDATLATLKIQPSEPRDSAVYFCASGYGQTYEQYFGPGTRLTVT.

The chain links TRBV7-9 to TRBJ1-4; D gene uncertain. The CDR3 spans 16 residues. Germline loops: CDR1 SEHNR, CDR2 FQNEAQ (reference sequence). V lost 1 base, J lost 5 bases, and 14 bases lay in between. CDR3 DNA sequence: TGTGCCAGCAGCTTAGGTGTGGGAGGGCCGAATGAAAAACTGTTTTTT. As protein: CASSLGVGGPNEKLFF. The variable domain in full, with the rest retrieved from reference TRBV7-9 and TRBJ1-4, is DTGVSQNPRHKITKRGQNVTFRCDPISEHNRLYWYRQTLGQGPEFLTYFQNEAQLEKSRLLSDRFSAERPKGSFSTLEIQRTEQGDSAMYLCASSLGVGGPNEKLFFGSGTQLSVL.

The CDR3 reads CASSQGVGSPLHF. The DNA of the CDR3 is TGTGCCAGCAGCCAAGGGGTGGGCAGCCCCCTCCACTTT. This chain links TRBV3-1 (or the pseudogene TRBV3-2) with TRBJ1-6, with D uncertain. Trimming removed 1 base from V and 13 bases from J, with 11 bases in between. The CDR3 consists of 13 residues. Germline CDR1 LGHDT, CDR2 YNNKEL (reference sequence).

The chain joins TRBV11-3 to TRBJ2-7, with a possible D match to TRBD2 (6 bases). Deletions cut 6 bases from V and 3 bases from J, with 9 bases between. CDR1 is SGHNT, CDR2 YENEEA, per germline. The CDR3 loop spans 12 amino acids. The CDR3 DNA follows: TGTGCCAGCAGTCGGGAGTACTACGAGCAGTACTTC. Its translation: CASSREYYEQYF.

This CDR3 reads CASSITGDAYEQYF. For the CDR3, the DNA is TGTGCCAGTAGTATCACAGGCGACGCCTACGAGCAGTACTTC. The rearrangement uses TRBV19 and TRBJ2-7; D is perhaps TRBD1 (5 bases). Germline loops: CDR1 LNHDA, CDR2 SQIVND (reference sequence). V was pared by 3 bases and J by 2 bases, with 11 bases between. The CDR3 has 14 residues.

The rearrangement joins TRBV18 to TRBJ2-7, with 10 bases lining up with TRBD2. In germline, CDR1 is KGHSH, CDR2 LQKENI. V was clipped by 0 bases and J by 4 bases; unmatched bases: 3. The CDR3 has 15 amino acids. CDR3 in DNA: TGTGCCAGCTCACCACCCGGGACTAGCGCTTACGAGCAGTACTTC. It translates to CASSPPGTSAYEQYF. The complete variable domain, with remaining parts taken from reference TRBV18 and TRBJ2-7, reads NAGVMQNPRHLVRRRGQEARLRCSPMKGHSHVYWYRQLPEEGLKFMVYLQKENIIDESGMPKERFSAEFPKEGPSILRIQQVVRGDSAAYFCASSPPGTSAYEQYFGPGTRLTVT.

This clone was detected only a few times. The rearrangement uses TRBV27 and TRBJ2-2; 8 positions agree with TRBD2. Trimming at V came to 2 bases and at J to 5 bases, leaving 7 bases not matched to a gene. This CDR3 spans 16 amino acids. CDR1 MNHEY and CDR2 SMNVEV come from the germline V gene (reference sequence). The CDR3, as DNA: TGTGCCAGCAGTTTACTGGCGGGAGGAGGAACCGGGGAGCTGTTTTTT. Amino acid sequence: CASSLLAGGGTGELFF.

The gene calls are TRBV29-1 and TRBJ2-3, with a tentative D call TRBD2 (5 bases). The V end was cut by 7 bases, the J end by 1 base, with 9 bases between. Germline CDR1 reads SQVTM; CDR2 reads ANQGSEA. This CDR3 comprises 12 residues. The CDR3 DNA follows: TGCAGCGGGCGGCGGGGCACAGATACGCAGTATTTT. Its translation is CSGRRGTDTQYF.

The CDR3: CASSMNRGLAGGPSNEQYF. In nucleotides, the CDR3 is TGTGCCAGCAGCATGAACCGGGGACTAGCGGGAGGGCCGTCCAACGAGCAGTACTTC. V and J are TRBV13 and TRBJ2-7; 16 bases match TRBD2. In germline, CDR1 is PRHDT, CDR2 FYEKMQ (reference sequence). The CDR3 contains 19 residues. V was clipped by 5 bases and J by 5 bases; unmatched bases: 15.

This clone was found many times. The gene calls are TRBV18 and TRBJ1-6; weak D call: TRBD1 (6 bases). The CDR3 is 14 residues long. Germline V gene data show CDR1 as KGHSH and CDR2 as LQKENI. The V end lost 6 bases, the J end lost 6 bases, and 12 bases lay between the germline ends. CDR3 loop: CASSQGTFNSPLHF. CDR3 nucleotides: TGTGCCAGCTCGCAGGGGACGTTTAATTCACCCCTCCACTTT. Drawing the rest from reference TRBV18 and TRBJ1-6, the complete variable domain is NAGVMQNPRHLVRRRGQEARLRCSPMKGHSHVYWYRQLPEEGLKFMVYLQKENIIDESGMPKERFSAEFPKEGPSILRIQQVVRGDSAAYFCASSQGTFNSPLHFGNGTRLTVT.

DNA of the CDR3: TGTGCCAGTAGTATTAGAACAGGGGGAAGAAATCAGCCCCAGCATTTT. It translates to CASSIRTGGRNQPQHF. The genes are TRBV19 and TRBJ1-5, with 8 bases matching TRBD1. Looked up from germline, CDR1 is LNHDA and CDR2 is SQIVND (reference sequence). V shed 3 bases, J shed 4 bases, and the junction held 8 bases outside the gene matches. The CDR3 runs 16 residues.

The gene calls are TRBV5-1 and TRBJ1-1; possible D gene TRBD1, 6 bases. The germline CDR1 and CDR2 sequences are SGHRS and YFSETQ. The CDR3 runs to 14 residues. V lost 2 bases, J lost 1 base, and 9 bases lay in between. Here the CDR3 DNA reads TGCGCCAGCAGCTTACCGGACAGGAACACTGAAGCTTTCTTT. Translating gives CASSLPDRNTEAFF.

V gene TRBV11-1 combines with J gene TRBJ2-7; 7 bases align to TRBD2. Trimming removed 1 base from V and 1 base from J; junction bases left unmatched: 1. The CDR3 has 14 residues. Germline lookup yields CDR1 SGHAT and CDR2 FQDESV (reference sequence). The chain's CDR3 is CASSLGAGSYEQYF. The CDR3 nucleotides read TGTGCCAGCAGCTTAGGAGCGGGATCCTACGAGCAGTACTTC. Full variable domain (outside the CDR3, taken from reference TRBV11-1 and TRBJ2-7): EAEVAQSPRYKITEKSQAVAFWCDPISGHATLYWYRQILGQGPELLVQFQDESVVDDSQLPKDRFSAERLKGVDSTLKIQPAELGDSAMYLCASSLGAGSYEQYFGPGTRLTVT.

The chain carries TRBV7-2 and TRBJ1-5, with D tentatively TRBD1 (5 bases). The CDR3 is 13 residues long. The germline gives CDR1 SGHTA, CDR2 FQGNSA. V shed 5 bases and J shed 6 bases, with 11 bases lying between them. The CDR3 DNA reads as TGTGCCAGCAGCACAGGATTGTCTCAGCCCCAGCATTTT. Translation gives CASSTGLSQPQHF.

The chain couples TRBV19 to TRBJ2-2; TRBD1 matches 10 bases. V lost 8 bases and J lost 4; bases outside the gene matches: 13. Germline V gives CDR1 LNHDA, CDR2 SQIVND (reference sequence). This CDR3 contains 17 residues. CDR3 protein: CASGVEGQGLITGELFF. DNA of the CDR3: TGTGCCAGTGGCGTTGAGGGACAGGGGTTAATCACCGGGGAGCTGTTTTTT.

The rearrangement joins TRBV7-6 to TRBJ2-2; 7 nucleotides agree with TRBD1. Germline assignment: CDR1 SGHVS and CDR2 FNYEAQ. The CDR3 has 17 amino acids. After removal of 2 bases from V and 1 base from J, the junction contained 7 bases not matched to a gene. The CDR3, as DNA: TGTGCCAGCAGCTTACGCCCCGGGACAGTGAACACCGGGGAGCTGTTTTTT. Its protein is CASSLRPGTVNTGELFF.

This clone was seen a few times. The rearrangement joins TRBV2 to TRBJ1-2; 8 bases map to TRBD1. Germline trimming cut 5 bases from V and 3 bases from J; bases unmatched to any gene: 5. The CDR3 contains 14 residues. Germline V gives CDR1 SNHLY, CDR2 FYNNEI. The CDR3 reads CASSLTGGYYGYTF. In DNA, the CDR3 is TGTGCCAGCAGTCTCACAGGGGGGTACTATGGCTACACCTTC.

The chain couples TRBV18 to TRBJ2-7, with D possibly matching TRBD2 (5 bases). The CDR3 spans 15 residues. The germline V gene encodes CDR1 KGHSH and CDR2 LQKENI. The V and J ends lost 2 bases and 0 bases respectively, with 11 bases between them. The CDR3 protein is CASSPAGKSSYEQYF. The CDR3 DNA reads as TGTGCCAGCTCACCAGCGGGTAAGAGCTCCTACGAGCAGTACTTC.

The chain's CDR3 is CAIADTGYTF. The CDR3 DNA sequence: TGTGCCATCGCGGACACCGGCTACACCTTC. The chain recombines TRBV10-3 with TRBJ1-2; a possible D gene is TRBD1 (5 bases). With 8 bases removed from V and 8 bases from J, the gap between germline ends came to 9 bases. The CDR3 is 10 amino acids. Germline assignment: CDR1 ENHRY and CDR2 SYGVKD.

This sequence joins TRBV11-2 and TRBJ1-2, with a weak D call TRBD1 (5 bases). CDR3 size: 15 residues. Trimming pared 1 base from V and 4 bases from J, leaving 13 bases between. In germline, CDR1 is SGHAT, CDR2 FQNNGV. The CDR3 protein is CASSLAGAQSYGYTF. CDR3 bases: TGTGCCAGCAGCTTAGCTGGGGCCCAGAGCTATGGCTACACCTTC.

This clone showed up just once. This chain links TRBV5-1 with TRBJ2-5; possibly TRBD2 for D (6 bases). V lost 0 bases and J lost 2, with 11 bases in between. The CDR3 has 15 residues. Germline CDR1 SGHRS, CDR2 YFSETQ. The CDR3 DNA follows: TGCGCCAGCAGCTTGGCTCCTGGGGGGCAAGAGACCCAGTACTTC. As protein: CASSLAPGGQETQYF.

The chain joins TRBV7-2 to TRBJ2-5; 8 bases align to TRBD2. This CDR3 is 15 amino acids long. CDR1 is SGHTA and CDR2 is FQGNSA in the germline V gene. V gave up 5 bases and J gave up 5 bases; unmatched junction bases: 10. CDR3 residues: CASSQTSARWETQYF. As DNA, the CDR3 is TGTGCCAGCAGCCAGACTAGCGCCCGATGGGAGACCCAGTACTTC.

The rearrangement uses TRBV29-1 and TRBJ2-2; no clear D gene. The CDR3 sequence is 13 residues long. The ends were cut back, 8 bases at V and 7 bases at J, with 17 bases in the middle. Germline CDR1 SQVTM, CDR2 ANQGSEA. CDR3 in amino acids: CSSSTAGGGELFF. CDR3 DNA sequence: TGCAGCTCCTCGACGGCAGGTGGCGGGGAGCTGTTTTTT.

V is TRBV19 and J is TRBJ1-5; D may be TRBD1 (5 bases). The germline V gene encodes CDR1 LNHDA and CDR2 SQIVND (reference sequence). The V gene lost 7 bases and the J gene lost 1 base, with 20 bases spanning the gap. The CDR3 extends over 17 amino acids. Here the CDR3 DNA reads TGTGCCAGTAAGGTGGGGGGGATTAGGAAGAGCAATCAGCCCCAGCATTTT. Amino acids: CASKVGGIRKSNQPQHF.